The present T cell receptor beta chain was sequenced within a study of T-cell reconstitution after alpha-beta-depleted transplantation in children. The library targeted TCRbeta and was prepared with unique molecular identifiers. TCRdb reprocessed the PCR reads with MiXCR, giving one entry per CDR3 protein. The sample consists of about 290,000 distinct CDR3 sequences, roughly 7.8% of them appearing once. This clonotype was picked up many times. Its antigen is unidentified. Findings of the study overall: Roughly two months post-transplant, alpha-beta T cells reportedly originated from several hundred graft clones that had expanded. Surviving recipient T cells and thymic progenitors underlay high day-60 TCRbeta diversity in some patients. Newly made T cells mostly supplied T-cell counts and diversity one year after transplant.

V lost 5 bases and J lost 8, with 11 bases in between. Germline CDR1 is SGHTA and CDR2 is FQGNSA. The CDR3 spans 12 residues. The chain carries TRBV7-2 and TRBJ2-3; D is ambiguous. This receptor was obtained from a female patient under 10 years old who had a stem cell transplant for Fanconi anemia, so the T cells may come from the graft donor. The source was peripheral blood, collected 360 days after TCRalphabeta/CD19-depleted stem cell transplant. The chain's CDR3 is CASSPRLGTQYF. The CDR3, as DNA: TGTGCCAGCAGCCCCCGGTTGGGTACGCAGTATTTT. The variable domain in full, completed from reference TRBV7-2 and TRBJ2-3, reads GAGVSQSPSNKVTEKGKDVELRCDPISGHTALYWYRQSLGQGLEFLIYFQGNSAPDKSGLPSDRFSAERTGGSVSTLTIQRTQQEDSAVYLCASSPRLGTQYFGPGTRLTVL.